This TCR beta chain came from a study of cytomegalovirus exposure and HLA in healthy donors. Study at large: About 83 million unique TCRs from HLA-typed donors made up an early data release. The study's findings and limits: CMV serostatus was the sole immune exposure information available. There were around 160 TCR beta chains listed as cytomegalovirus-associated.

Note on this clone: What it recognizes is unknown.

Primers for the PCR totalled 60 Vbeta and 13 Jbeta. As originally analysed: An analysis that came later counted some 80 million unique TCR beta chains, about 10 million shared. This table comes from immunoSEQ multiplex PCR, and its TCRdb copy is limited to in-frame clones, with some not included. The V and J calls and the clone size are those of that table, but D and trimming were determined from the DNA. Of more than 85,000 clones listed, around 80% are singletons. The germline V and J ends were trimmed by 3 bases and 6 bases, with 15 bases remaining between them. The CDR3 is 14 amino acids. Germline V lookup: CDR1 SGHRS, CDR2 YFSETQ.

This receptor was obtained from a woman in her forties or fifties in good health and CMV-seropositive. V is TRBV5-1 and J is TRBJ1-2; D may be TRBD1 (5 bases). Sequenced input: PBMCs. The CDR3 DNA is TGCGCCAGCAGCTGGGCCGGGGGGGATAATGGCTACACCTTC. As protein: CASSWAGGDNGYTF.